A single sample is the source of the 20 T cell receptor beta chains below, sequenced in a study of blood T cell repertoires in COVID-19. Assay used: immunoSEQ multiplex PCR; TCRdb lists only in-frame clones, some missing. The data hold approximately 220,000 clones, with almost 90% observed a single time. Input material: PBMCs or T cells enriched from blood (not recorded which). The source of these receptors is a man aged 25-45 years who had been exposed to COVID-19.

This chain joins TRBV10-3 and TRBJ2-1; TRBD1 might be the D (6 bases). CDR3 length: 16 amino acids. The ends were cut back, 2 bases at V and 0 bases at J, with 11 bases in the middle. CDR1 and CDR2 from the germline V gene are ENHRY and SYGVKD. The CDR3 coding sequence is TGTGCCATCAGTGAGGGCAGGGGCTCCTCCTACAATGAGCAGTTCTTC. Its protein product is CAISEGRGSSYNEQFF.

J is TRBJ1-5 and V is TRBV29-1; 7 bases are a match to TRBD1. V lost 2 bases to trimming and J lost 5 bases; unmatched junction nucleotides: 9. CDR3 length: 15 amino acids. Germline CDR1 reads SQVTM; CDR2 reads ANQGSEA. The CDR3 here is CSVERKGAPDQPQHF. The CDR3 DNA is TGCAGCGTTGAAAGGAAGGGGGCTCCCGATCAGCCCCAGCATTTT.

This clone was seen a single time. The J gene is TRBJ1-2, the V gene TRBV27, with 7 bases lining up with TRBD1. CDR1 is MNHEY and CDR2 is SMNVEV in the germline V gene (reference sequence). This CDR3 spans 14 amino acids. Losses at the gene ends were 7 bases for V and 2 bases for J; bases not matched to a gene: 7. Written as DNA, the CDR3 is TGTGCCAGCAACGGAGGGGGCGCGAACTATGGCTACACCTTC. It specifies CASNGGGANYGYTF.

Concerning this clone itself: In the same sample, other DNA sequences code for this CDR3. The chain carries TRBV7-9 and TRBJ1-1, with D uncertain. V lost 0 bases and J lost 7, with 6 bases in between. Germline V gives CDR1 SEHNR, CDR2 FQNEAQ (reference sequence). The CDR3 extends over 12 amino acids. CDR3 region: CASSLAEGEAFF. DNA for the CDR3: TGTGCCAGCAGCTTAGCGGAGGGTGAAGCTTTCTTT.

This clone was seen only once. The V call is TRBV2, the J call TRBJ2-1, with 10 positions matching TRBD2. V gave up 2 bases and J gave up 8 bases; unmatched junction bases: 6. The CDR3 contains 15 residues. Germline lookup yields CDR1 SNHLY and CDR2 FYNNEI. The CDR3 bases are TGTGCCAGCAGTGAAAGTTTTAGCGGGGGGCATGAGCAGTTCTTC. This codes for CASSESFSGGHEQFF. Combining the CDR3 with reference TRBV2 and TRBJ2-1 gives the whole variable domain EPEVTQTPSHQVTQMGQEVILRCVPISNHLYFYWYRQILGQKVEFLVSFYNNEISEKSEIFDDQFSVERPDGSNFTLKIRSTKLEDSAMYFCASSESFSGGHEQFFGPGTRLTVL.

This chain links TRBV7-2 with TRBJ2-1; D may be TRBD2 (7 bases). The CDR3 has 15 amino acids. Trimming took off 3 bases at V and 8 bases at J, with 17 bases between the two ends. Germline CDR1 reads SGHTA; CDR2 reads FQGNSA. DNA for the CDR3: TGTGCCAGCAGCTTCGGGGGGCCCTACGTCTATGAGCAGTTCTTC. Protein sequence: CASSFGGPYVYEQFF.

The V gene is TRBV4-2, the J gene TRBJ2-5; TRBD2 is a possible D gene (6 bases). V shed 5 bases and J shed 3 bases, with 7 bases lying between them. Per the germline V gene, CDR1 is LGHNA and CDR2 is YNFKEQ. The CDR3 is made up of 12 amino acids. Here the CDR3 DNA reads TGTGCCAGCAGCGGGGAGGAAGAGACCCAGTACTTC. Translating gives CASSGEEETQYF.

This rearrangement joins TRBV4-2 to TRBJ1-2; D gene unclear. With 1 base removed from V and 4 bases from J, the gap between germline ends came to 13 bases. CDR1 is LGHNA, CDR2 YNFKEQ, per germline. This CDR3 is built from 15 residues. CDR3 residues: CASSQGAGGTYGYTF. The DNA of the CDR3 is TGTGCCAGCAGCCAAGGGGCGGGCGGTACCTATGGCTACACCTTC.

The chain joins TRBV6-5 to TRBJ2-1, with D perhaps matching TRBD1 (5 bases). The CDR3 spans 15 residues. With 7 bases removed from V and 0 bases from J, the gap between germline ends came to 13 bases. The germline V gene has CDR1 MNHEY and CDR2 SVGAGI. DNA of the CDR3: TGTGCCAGCACCTCAAGACAGAGCTCCTACAATGAGCAGTTCTTC. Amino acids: CASTSRQSSYNEQFF.

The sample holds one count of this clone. CDR3 protein: CSVTMTGKNIQYF. For the CDR3, the DNA is TGCAGCGTTACAATGACAGGCAAAAACATTCAGTACTTC. The chain combines TRBV29-1 with TRBJ2-4; possibly TRBD1 for D (6 bases). CDR1 SQVTM and CDR2 ANQGSEA come from the germline V gene. This CDR3 region has 13 residues. V was cut by 5 bases and J by 3 bases, with 11 bases left in between.

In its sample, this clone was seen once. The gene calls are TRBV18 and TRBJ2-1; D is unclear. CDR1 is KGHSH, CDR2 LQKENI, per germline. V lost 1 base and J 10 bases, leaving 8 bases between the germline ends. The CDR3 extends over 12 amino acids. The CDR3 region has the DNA TGTGCCAGCTCACCACGAGCTTCAGAGCAGTTCTTC. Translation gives CASSPRASEQFF.

CDR3 sequence reads: CAWSPSRWGQSNQPQHF. The CDR3 nucleotides read TGTGCCTGGAGTCCCAGCAGATGGGGACAGAGCAATCAGCCCCAGCATTTT. The chain employs TRBV30 and TRBJ1-5; 7 bases agree with TRBD1. Germline V gene data show CDR1 as GTSNPN and CDR2 as SVGIG (reference sequence). The CDR3 totals 17 residues. V was pared by 2 bases and J by 1 base, with 11 bases of the junction left unmatched.

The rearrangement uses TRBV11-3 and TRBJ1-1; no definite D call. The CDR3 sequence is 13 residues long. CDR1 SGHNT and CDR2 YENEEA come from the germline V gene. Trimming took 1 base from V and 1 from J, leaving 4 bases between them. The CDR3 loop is CASSLARNTEAFF. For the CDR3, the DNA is TGTGCCAGCAGCTTAGCTAGGAACACTGAAGCTTTCTTT.

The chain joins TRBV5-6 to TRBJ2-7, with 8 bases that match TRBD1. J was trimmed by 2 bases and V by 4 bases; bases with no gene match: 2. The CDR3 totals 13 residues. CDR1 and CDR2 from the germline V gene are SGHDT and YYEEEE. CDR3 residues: CASSHRGTYEQYF. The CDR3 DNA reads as TGTGCCAGCAGCCACAGGGGGACCTACGAGCAGTACTTC.

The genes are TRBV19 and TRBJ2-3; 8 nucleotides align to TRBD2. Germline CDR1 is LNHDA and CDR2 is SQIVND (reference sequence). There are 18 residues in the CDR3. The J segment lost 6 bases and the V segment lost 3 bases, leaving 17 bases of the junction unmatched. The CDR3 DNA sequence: TGTGCCAGTAGTATTCCCCCCGGAGCGGGGGAACCCGCGGATACGCAGTATTTT. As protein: CASSIPPGAGEPADTQYF.

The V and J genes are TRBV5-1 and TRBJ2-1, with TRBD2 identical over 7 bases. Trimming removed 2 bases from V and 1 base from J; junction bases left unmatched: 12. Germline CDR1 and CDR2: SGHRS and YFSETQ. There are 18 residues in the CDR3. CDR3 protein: CASSLRRGLPSSYNEQFF. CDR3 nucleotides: TGCGCCAGCAGCTTAAGGCGGGGGTTACCAAGTTCCTACAATGAGCAGTTCTTC.

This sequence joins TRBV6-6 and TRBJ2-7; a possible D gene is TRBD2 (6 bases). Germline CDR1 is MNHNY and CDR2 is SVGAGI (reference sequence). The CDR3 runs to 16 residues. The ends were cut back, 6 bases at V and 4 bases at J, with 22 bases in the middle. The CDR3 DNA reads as TGTGCCAGCAGCCCCCCCGGGGGTACACGGGGGTACGAGCAGTACTTC. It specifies CASSPPGGTRGYEQYF.

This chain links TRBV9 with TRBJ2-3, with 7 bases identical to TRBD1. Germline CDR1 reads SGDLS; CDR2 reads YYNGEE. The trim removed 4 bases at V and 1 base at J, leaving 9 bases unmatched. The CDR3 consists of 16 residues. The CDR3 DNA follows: TGTGCCAGCAGCCCTATGAGGGGGCAGGGCACAGATACGCAGTATTTT. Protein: CASSPMRGQGTDTQYF.

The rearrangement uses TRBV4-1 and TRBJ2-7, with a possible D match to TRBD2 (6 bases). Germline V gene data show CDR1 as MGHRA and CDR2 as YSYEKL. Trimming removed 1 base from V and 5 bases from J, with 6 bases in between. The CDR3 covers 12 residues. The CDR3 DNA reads TGCGCCAGCAGCCAAGCGGGGGACGAGCAGTACTTC. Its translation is CASSQAGDEQYF.

The DNA of the CDR3 is TGCAGCGCCCGTAGGGACAGTGACGGGGAGCTGTTTTTT. The encoded protein is CSARRDSDGELFF. The rearrangement joins TRBV29-1 to TRBJ2-2, with TRBD1 matching over 7 bases. CDR3 size: 13 residues. V was pared by 7 bases and J by 7 bases, with 9 bases of the junction left unmatched. CDR1 and CDR2 (germline): SQVTM, ANQGSEA.